This entry is about one T cell receptor beta chain. Its specificity is unknown. This record comes from a study of T-cell memory formation after mild COVID-19. Study details: Most TCR clusters belonged to a single donor. Study results and limitations: The second-wave clones peaking on day 37 were not confirmed as SARS-CoV-2-specific. Later expanders leaned CD4+, whereas day 15 to 85 contracting clones were balanced CD4/CD8. Shrinking CD4+ clones resided mostly in CM and EM, and CD8+ ones in EMRA.

Germline V gives CDR1 LGHNA, CDR2 YSLEER. The CDR3 extends over 16 amino acids. V shed 0 bases and J shed 6 bases, with 15 bases lying between them. A single record per CDR3 protein comes from TCRdb applying MiXCR to the 5' RACE reads. The sample yields approximately 490,000 distinct CDR3 sequences, around 21% seen once. The rearrangement joins TRBV4-3 to TRBJ2-1, with a possible D match to TRBD1 (6 bases). The TCR was taken from an adult woman who had mild COVID-19 (a few samples of this study predate the infection). Cell type and time point are not known. What was sequenced was PBMCs or a T cell subset sorted from them (not recorded which). CDR3 in amino acids: CASSQDIQGVSNEQFF. In nucleotides, the CDR3 is TGCGCCAGCAGCCAAGATATACAGGGCGTGTCCAATGAGCAGTTCTTC.